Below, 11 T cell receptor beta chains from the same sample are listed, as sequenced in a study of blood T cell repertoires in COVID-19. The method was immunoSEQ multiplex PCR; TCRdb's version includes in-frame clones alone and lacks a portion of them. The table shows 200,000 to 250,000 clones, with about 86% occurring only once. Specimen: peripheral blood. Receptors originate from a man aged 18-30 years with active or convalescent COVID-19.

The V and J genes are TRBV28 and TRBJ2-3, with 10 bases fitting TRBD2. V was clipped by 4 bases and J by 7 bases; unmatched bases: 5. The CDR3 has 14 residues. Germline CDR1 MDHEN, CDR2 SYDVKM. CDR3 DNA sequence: TGTGCCAGCAGTTCGAGCGGGAGGGGAAATACGCAGTATTTT. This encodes CASSSSGRGNTQYF.

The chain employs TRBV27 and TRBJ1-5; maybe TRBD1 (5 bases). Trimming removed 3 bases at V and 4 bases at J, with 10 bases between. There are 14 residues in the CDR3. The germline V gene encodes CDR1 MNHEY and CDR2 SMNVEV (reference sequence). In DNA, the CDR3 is TGTGCCAGCAGTTTTAGGGGCAGGAATCAGCCCCAGCATTTT. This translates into CASSFRGRNQPQHF.

Here the CDR3 DNA reads TGTGCCAGCAGCCAAGACAGGGCAGGGATGGTTGGGTACTATGGCTACACCTTC. This codes for CASSQDRAGMVGYYGYTF. The rearrangement uses TRBV3-1 (or the pseudogene TRBV3-2) and TRBJ1-2; TRBD1 is a possible D gene (5 bases). This CDR3 has 18 residues. V lost 0 bases, J lost 3 bases, and 20 bases lay in between. The germline V gene has CDR1 LGHDT and CDR2 YNNKEL (reference sequence).

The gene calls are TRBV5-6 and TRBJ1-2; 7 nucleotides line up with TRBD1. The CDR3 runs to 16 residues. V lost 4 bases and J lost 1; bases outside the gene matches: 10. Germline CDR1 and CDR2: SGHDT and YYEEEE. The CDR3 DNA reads TGTGCCAGCAGCCGCACAGGGGACGTGGGTAACTATGGCTACACCTTC. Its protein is CASSRTGDVGNYGYTF.

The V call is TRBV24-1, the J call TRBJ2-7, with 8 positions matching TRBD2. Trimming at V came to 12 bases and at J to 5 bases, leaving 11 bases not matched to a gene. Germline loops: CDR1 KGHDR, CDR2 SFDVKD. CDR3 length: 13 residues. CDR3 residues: CARRKRERNEQYF. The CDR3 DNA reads TGTGCCCGCCGGAAGCGGGAGAGGAACGAGCAGTACTTC.

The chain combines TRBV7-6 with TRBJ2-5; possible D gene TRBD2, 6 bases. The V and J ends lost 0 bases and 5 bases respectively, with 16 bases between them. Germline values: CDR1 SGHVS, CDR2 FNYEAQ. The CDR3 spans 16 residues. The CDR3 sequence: CASSLASASALETQYF. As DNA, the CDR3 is TGTGCCAGCAGCTTAGCGTCGGCTAGCGCACTCGAGACCCAGTACTTC. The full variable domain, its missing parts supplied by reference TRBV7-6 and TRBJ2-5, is GAGVSQSPRYKVTKRGQDVALRCDPISGHVSLYWYRQALGQGPEFLTYFNYEAQQDKSGLPNDRFSAERPEGSISTLTIQRTEQRDSAMYRCASSLASASALETQYFGPGTRLLVL.

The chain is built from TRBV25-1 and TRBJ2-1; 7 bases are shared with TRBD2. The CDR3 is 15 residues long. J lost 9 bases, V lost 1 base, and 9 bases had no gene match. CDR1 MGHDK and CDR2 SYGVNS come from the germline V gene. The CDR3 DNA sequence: TGTGCCAGCAGTGAATGGGGGAGGGGCCCGGCTGAGCAGTTCTTC. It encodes CASSEWGRGPAEQFF.

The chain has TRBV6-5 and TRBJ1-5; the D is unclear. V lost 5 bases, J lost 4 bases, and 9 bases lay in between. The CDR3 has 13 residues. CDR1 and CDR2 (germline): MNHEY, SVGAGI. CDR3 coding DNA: TGTGCCAGCAGTCTCCGGGGAAATCAGCCCCAGCATTTT. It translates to CASSLRGNQPQHF.

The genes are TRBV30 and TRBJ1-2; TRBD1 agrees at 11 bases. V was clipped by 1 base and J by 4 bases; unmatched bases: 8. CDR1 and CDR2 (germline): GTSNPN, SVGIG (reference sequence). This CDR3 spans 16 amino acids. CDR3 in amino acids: CAWSGSGQGAVYGYTF. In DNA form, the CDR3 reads TGTGCCTGGAGTGGTTCCGGACAGGGGGCAGTCTATGGCTACACCTTC.

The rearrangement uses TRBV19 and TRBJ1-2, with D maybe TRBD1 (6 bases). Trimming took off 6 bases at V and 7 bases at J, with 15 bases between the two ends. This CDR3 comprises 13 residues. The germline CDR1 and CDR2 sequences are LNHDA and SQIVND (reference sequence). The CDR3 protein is CASRDVQGTGYTF. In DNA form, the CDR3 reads TGTGCCAGTAGAGATGTACAGGGAACTGGCTACACCTTC.

The CDR3 nucleotides read TGTGCCAGCAGTTCCTCGGGACAGGGAAACTATGGCTACACCTTC. Its protein is CASSSSGQGNYGYTF. The V call is TRBV28, the J call TRBJ1-2, with TRBD1 matching 9 bases. V lost 4 bases to trimming and J lost 2 bases; unmatched junction nucleotides: 5. The CDR3 totals 15 residues. Germline assignment: CDR1 MDHEN and CDR2 SYDVKM.